Listed below are T cell receptor beta chains from one sample, sequenced in a study of regulatory T cells in long-lasting Graves disease. In TCRdb, the multiplex PCR reads were re-called with MiXCR into one record per CDR3 protein. The sample lists under 300,000 distinct CDR3 sequences, 20% occurring once. The sequenced sample was peripheral blood mononuclear cells (PBMCs), obtained at new diagnosis, from a patient treated with antithyroid drugs. The receptors originated from a female donor with Graves disease. The CDR3 runs from the conserved cysteine through the conserved F or W. The order of the fields is J gene, V gene, clone size, D gene, CDR3 DNA, CDR3 protein. The D gene is left open where the match is weak. Rows give clone size only sometimes, using once, few, many, or a class for an expanded clone.

TRBJ2-1 TRBV7-9 many . TGTGCCAGCAGCTTAGTGGCACCATACAATGAGCAGTTCTTC CASSLVAPYNEQFF
TRBJ2-1 TRBV20-1 . . TGCAGTGCTAGAGATTGGGGCGCGGAGCAGTTCTTC CSARDWGAEQFF
TRBJ1-6 TRBV11-2 . . TGTGCCAGCAGCCGGGAACATAATTCACCCCTCCACTTT CASSREHNSPLHF
TRBJ1-5 TRBV5-1 . . TGTGCCAGCAGCTTAGACGGACTTGATCAGCCCCAGCATTTT CASSLDGLDQPQHF
TRBJ1-3 TRBV30 many . TGTGCCTGGAGCGACGGCCTCGGAAACACCATATATTTT CAWSDGLGNTIYF
TRBJ2-3 TRBV28 many . TGTGCCAGCAACAGACGGGACACCGGCACAGATACGCAGTATTTT CASNRRDTGTDTQYF
TRBJ1-1 TRBV18 many . TGTGCCAGCTCATCGTTGGCGGGGGGCGCTTTCTTT CASSSLAGGAFF
TRBJ2-7 TRBV4-1 many TRBD1 TGCGCCAGCAGCCAAGCCCGTACAGGGGTTGGCGAGCAGTACTTC CASSQARTGVGEQYF
TRBJ2-3 TRBV7-2 many . TGTGCCAGCAGCAACCAGGGTTGGGGTTCGTTCACAGATACGCAGTATTTT CASSNQGWGSFTDTQYF
TRBJ2-7 TRBV20-1 many TRBD1 TGCAGTGCAACTCGCTTGGACAGGGCCAGTGACTACGAGCAGTACTTC CSATRLDRASDYEQYF
TRBJ1-2 TRBV7-2 . . TGTGCCAGCAGCTTAACGGGGGCCAGGGACTATGGCTACACCTTC CASSLTGARDYGYTF
TRBJ1-2 TRBV7-9 . . TGTGCCAGCAGCTGGGACACAGGGCGAGACACCTTC CASSWDTGRDTF
TRBJ1-1 TRBV14 many . TGCGCCAGCAGCCAGGCGAGGACCACTGAAGCTTTCTTT CASSQARTTEAFF
TRBJ2-5 TRBV2 many . TGTGCCGGCGGAGCAGCCCAAGGAGAGACCCAGTACTTC CAGGAAQGETQYF
TRBJ2-3 TRBV6-1 . TRBD2 TGTGCCAGCAGTGAGGGACTAGTTGGAGATATGCAGTATTTT CASSEGLVGDMQYF
TRBJ1-5 TRBV18 many . TGTGCCAGCTCACCGGACATACAGCGTAGTCAGCCCCAGCATTTT CASSPDIQRSQPQHF
TRBJ2-2 TRBV5-1 many TRBD1 TGTGCCAGCAGCCTCGGACAGGACTCGAACACCGGGGAGCTGTTTTTT CASSLGQDSNTGELFF
TRBJ1-5 TRBV12-3/TRBV12-4 many . TGTGCCAGCAGTTTTCAGGGGTTCGAGAATCAGCCCCAGCATTTT CASSFQGFENQPQHF
TRBJ2-3 TRBV10-3 many TRBD1 TGTGCCATCAGTCCGGACAGGATCCGCACAGATACGCAGTATTTT CAISPDRIRTDTQYF
TRBJ2-7 TRBV14 . . TGTGCCAGCAGCCAAGGGTATCTCGAGCAGTACTTC CASSQGYLEQYF
TRBJ1-1 TRBV7-2 many . TGTGCCAGCAGCTTAGTTCCGGGGATGAACACTGAAGCTTTCTTT CASSLVPGMNTEAFF
TRBJ2-5 TRBV5-4 many . TGTGCCAGCAGCGCCGGAGGGGAGACCCAGTACTTC CASSAGGETQYF
TRBJ1-1 TRBV5-1 many TRBD1 TGCGCCAGCAGCTTGGGGACAGGGTCCACTGAAGCTTTCTTT CASSLGTGSTEAFF
TRBJ2-3 TRBV9 many . TGTGCCAGCAGCGTAGAAGGGGGTCCGAATACGCAGTATTTT CASSVEGGPNTQYF
TRBJ1-2 TRBV7-3 many TRBD1 TGTGCCAGCAGCTTACCCGGACAGGGGGCAGATGGCTACACCTTC CASSLPGQGADGYTF
TRBJ1-2 TRBV7-2 few TRBD1 TGTGCCAGCAGCCGGGACAGGGGCGGTGGCTACACCTTC CASSRDRGGGYTF
TRBJ2-3 TRBV2 many TRBD1 TGTGCCAGCAGTGCAGTTGGGACAGTCACAGATACGCAGTATTTT CASSAVGTVTDTQYF
TRBJ2-2 TRBV25-1 few . TGTGCCAGCAGTGTGGCAGGGAGTCGGACCGGGGAGCTGTTTTTT CASSVAGSRTGELFF
TRBJ2-7 TRBV19 . . TGTGCCAGTAGTGCCCAGGGAATCGGCGAGCAGTACTTC CASSAQGIGEQYF
TRBJ1-3 TRBV7-8 many TRBD1 TGTGCCAGCAGTACCCAGGGGGCCATCTCTGGAAACACCATATATTTT CASSTQGAISGNTIYF
TRBJ2-5 TRBV19 few . TGTGCCAGTAGTAATACTCCGCGGGGGACCCAGTACTTC CASSNTPRGTQYF
TRBJ2-7 TRBV19 few TRBD1 TGTGCCAGTAGTAGCGACAGGGAGTACTCCTACGAGCAGTACTTC CASSSDREYSYEQYF
TRBJ2-3 TRBV20-1 many TRBD2 TGCAGTGCCATCAAGCGGGAGTCACGGGATACGCAGTATTTT CSAIKRESRDTQYF
TRBJ1-2 TRBV5-6 . . TGTGCCAGCAGGCCTCACATGCAGTATGGCTACACCTTC CASRPHMQYGYTF
TRBJ2-7 TRBV20-1 many TRBD1 TGCAGTGCTGACCCAGGGACAGGGAAATACGAGCAGTACTTC CSADPGTGKYEQYF
TRBJ2-2 TRBV6-2/TRBV6-3 many TRBD2 TGTGCCAGCAGTTACGGCGGGAGCCCCACCGGGGAGCTGTTTTTT CASSYGGSPTGELFF
TRBJ1-1 TRBV18 many . TGTGCCAGCTCACCAGGGGGGGGCAGTGAAGCTTTCTTT CASSPGGGSEAFF
TRBJ2-2 TRBV4-1 . . TGCGCCAGCAGTCGATGGGCGCCCGCGAACACCGGGGAGCTGTTTTTT CASSRWAPANTGELFF
TRBJ2-1 TRBV18 many . TGTGCCAGCTCATCCTACAGAACTAGACATGAGCAGTTCTTC CASSSYRTRHEQFF
TRBJ1-2 TRBV11-2 many . TGTGCCAGCAGCCCAGACTCACGCGGGAGCTATGGCTACACCTTC CASSPDSRGSYGYTF
TRBJ2-3 TRBV7-9 . TRBD2 TGTGCCAGCAGCTTCCAAGCGGGGGGCACAGATACGCAGTATTTT CASSFQAGGTDTQYF
TRBJ2-7 TRBV7-2 . TRBD1 TGTGCCAGCAGCTTATCGGCAGGGGGAAGGAGCTACGAGCAGTACTTC CASSLSAGGRSYEQYF
TRBJ2-7 TRBV10-3 many . TGTGCCATCAGTGATTCGGACAGCTCCTACGAGCAGTACTTC CAISDSDSSYEQYF
TRBJ1-2 TRBV10-1 few . TGCGCCAGCAGTGAGTCGAGGGGCTATGGCTACACCTTC CASSESRGYGYTF
TRBJ2-7 TRBV6-1 many . TGTGCCAGCACAGACTACTATCAAAACTCCTACGAGCAGTACTTC CASTDYYQNSYEQYF
TRBJ2-5 TRBV20-1 many TRBD2 TGCAGTGCTGGGCTAGCGGGAGAGCGGGGAAAGACCCAGTACTTC CSAGLAGERGKTQYF
TRBJ2-1 TRBV27 many TRBD2 TGTGCCAGCAGAAAGGGAAGCGGGGGCTCCTACAATGAGCAGTTCTTC CASRKGSGGSYNEQFF
TRBJ2-5 TRBV7-2 many . TGTGCCAGCGGTCGGGCAGGCGGCTCCCAAGTTCAGTACTTC CASGRAGGSQVQYF